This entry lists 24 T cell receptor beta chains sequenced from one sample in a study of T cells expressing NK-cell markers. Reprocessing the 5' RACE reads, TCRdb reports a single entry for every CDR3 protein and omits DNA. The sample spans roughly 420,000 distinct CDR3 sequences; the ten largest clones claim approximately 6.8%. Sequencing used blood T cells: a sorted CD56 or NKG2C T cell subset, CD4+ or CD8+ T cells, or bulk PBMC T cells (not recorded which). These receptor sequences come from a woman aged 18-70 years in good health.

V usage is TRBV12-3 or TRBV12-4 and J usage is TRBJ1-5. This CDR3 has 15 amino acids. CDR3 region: CASNRGDFGNQPQHF.

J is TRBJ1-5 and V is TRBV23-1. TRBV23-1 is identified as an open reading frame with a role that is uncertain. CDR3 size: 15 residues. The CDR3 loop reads CASSLLSPSYQPQHF.

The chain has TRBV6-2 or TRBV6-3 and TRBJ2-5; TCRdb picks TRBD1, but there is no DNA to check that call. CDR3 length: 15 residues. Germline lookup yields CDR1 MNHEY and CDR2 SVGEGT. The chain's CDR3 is CASSYSGAGQGTQYF.

The CDR3 region is CSGLPAGQSNYGYTF. This chain connects TRBV20-1 to TRBJ1-2; TCRdb gives TRBD1 as the D gene, but with no DNA this cannot be confirmed. The length of the CDR3 is 15 residues. From germline, CDR1 is DFQATT and CDR2 SNEGSKA (reference sequence).

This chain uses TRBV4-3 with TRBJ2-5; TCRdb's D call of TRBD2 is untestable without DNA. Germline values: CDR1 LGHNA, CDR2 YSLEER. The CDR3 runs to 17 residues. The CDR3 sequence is CASSPRQGLALQETQYF.

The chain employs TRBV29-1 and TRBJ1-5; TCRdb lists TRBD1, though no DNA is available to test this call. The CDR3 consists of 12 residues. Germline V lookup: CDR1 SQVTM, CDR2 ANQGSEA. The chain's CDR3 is CSASGAGQPQHF.

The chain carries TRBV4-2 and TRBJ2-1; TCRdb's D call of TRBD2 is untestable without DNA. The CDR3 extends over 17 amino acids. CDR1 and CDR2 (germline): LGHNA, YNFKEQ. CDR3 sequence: CASSQAPLADTYNEQFF.

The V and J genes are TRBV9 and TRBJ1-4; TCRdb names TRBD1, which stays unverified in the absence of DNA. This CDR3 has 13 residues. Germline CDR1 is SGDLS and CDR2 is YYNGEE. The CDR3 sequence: CASPGTTNEKLFF.

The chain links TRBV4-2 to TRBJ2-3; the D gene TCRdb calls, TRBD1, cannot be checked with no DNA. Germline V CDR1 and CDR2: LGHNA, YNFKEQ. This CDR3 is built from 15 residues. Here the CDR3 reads CASSQEGAAVDTQYF.

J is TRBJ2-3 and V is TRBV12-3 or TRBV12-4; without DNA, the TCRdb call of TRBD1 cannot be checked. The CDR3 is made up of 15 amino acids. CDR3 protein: CASSPRTGGTDTQYF.

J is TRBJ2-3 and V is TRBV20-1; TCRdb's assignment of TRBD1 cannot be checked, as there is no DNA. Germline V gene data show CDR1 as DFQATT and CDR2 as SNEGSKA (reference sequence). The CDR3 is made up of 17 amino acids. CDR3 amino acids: CSARDTTGHLRADTQYF.

The CDR3 is CASTPGHLTSSYNSPLHF. The chain carries TRBV3-1 and TRBJ1-6; TCRdb's D call, TRBD1, is unchecked because there is no DNA. Per germline, CDR1 LGHDT and CDR2 YNNKEL (reference sequence). The length of the CDR3 is 18 residues. The full variable domain, rest sourced from reference TRBV3-1 and TRBJ1-6, is DTAVSQTPKYLVTQMGNDKSIKCEQNLGHDTMYWYKQDSKKFLKIMFSYNNKELIINETVPNRFSPKSPDKAHLNLHINSLELGDSAVYFCASTPGHLTSSYNSPLHFGNGTRLTVT.

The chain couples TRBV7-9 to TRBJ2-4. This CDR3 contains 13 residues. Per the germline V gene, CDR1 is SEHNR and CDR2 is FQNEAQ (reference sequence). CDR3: CASSLGGENIQYF.

CDR3 region: CASSLEQGARNEQFF. The gene calls are TRBV5-1 and TRBJ2-1; no DNA is available, so the TRBD1 call from TCRdb remains unchecked. The CDR3 covers 15 residues. Germline CDR1 and CDR2: SGHRS and YFSETQ.

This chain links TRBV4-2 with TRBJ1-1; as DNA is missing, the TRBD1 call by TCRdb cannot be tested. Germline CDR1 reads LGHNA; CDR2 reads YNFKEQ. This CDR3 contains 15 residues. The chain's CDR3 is CASSQDGQVNTEAFF.

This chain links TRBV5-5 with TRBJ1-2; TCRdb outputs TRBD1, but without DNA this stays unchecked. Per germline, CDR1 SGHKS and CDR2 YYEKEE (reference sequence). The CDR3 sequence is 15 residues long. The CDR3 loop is CASSLGTGQSYGYTF.

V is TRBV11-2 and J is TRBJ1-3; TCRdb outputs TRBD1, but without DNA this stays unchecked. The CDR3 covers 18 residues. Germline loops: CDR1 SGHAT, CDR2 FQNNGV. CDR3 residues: CASSLVVGWGVPGNTIYF.

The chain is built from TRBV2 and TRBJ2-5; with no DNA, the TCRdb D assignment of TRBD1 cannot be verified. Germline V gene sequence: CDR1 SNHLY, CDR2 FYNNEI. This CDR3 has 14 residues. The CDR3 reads CASSESGFMETQYF.

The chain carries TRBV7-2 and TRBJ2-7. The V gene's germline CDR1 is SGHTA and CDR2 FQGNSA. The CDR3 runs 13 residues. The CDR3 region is CASSLAAWDEQYF.

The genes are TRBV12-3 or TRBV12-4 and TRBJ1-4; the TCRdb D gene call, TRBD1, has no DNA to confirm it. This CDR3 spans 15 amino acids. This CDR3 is CASSYAQGGNEKLFF.

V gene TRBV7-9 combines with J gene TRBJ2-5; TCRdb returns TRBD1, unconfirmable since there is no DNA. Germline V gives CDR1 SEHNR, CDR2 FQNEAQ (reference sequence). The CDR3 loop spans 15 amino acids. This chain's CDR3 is CASSFRGLKGETQYF.

The CDR3 here is CASSSPGTSGLETQYF. V is TRBV6-2 or TRBV6-3 and J is TRBJ2-5; TCRdb gives TRBD2 as the D gene, but with no DNA this cannot be confirmed. CDR3 size: 16 residues. Per germline, CDR1 MNHEY and CDR2 SVGEGT.

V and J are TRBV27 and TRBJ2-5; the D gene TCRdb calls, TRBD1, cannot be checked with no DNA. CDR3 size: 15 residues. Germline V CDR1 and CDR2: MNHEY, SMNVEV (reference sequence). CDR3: CASSLAVPGGETQYF.

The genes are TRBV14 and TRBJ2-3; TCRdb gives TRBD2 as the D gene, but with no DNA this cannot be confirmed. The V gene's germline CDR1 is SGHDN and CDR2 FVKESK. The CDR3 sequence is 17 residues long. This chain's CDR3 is CASSQDLAGGATDTQYF.